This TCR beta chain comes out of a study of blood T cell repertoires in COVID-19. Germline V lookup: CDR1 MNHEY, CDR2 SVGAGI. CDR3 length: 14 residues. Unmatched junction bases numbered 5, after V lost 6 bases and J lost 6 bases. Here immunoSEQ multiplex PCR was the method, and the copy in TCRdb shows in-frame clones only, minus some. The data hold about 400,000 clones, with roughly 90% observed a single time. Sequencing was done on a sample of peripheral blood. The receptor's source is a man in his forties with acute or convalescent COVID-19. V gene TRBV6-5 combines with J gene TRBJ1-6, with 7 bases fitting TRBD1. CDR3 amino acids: CASSLGQSNSPLHF. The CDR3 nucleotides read TGTGCCAGCAGCTTGGGACAGTCTAATTCACCCCTCCACTTT.